The sequence of this T cell receptor (beta chain) was determined in a study of brain T cells in children with intractable seizures (dated by TCRdb to the early 2020s). General notes on the study: A NanoString immunology panel was first used to screen resected brain tissue from about 54 pediatric epilepsy surgery cases for immune gene transcripts. Among the approximately twelve selected surgery cases, pre-surgery blood was additionally sequenced for eight, leaving four cases with brain tissue only. The paper as a whole reports these results and caveats: Sequencing depth differed between pre- and post-surgery blood, so clones missing from the pre-surgery sample may reflect undersampling. Viral specificity was inferred only from CDR3 sequence similarity, and patients' HCMV serostatus was unknown.

The label giving this sample's time point can be read as: blood from clinic visit 5 months post-surgery; TSC patient then seizure free. The surgery cases with the highest brain T cell transcript signatures were chosen for TCR beta chain sequencing of brain tissue, and also of blood when blood was available. Patients had been treated with at least one anti-epileptic drug before surgery. TCR-sequenced patients were children with drug-resistant epilepsy due to tuberous sclerosis complex, focal cortical dysplasia, Rasmussen encephalitis or hemimegalencephaly. The Monarch genomic DNA purification kit was used to extract bulk genomic DNA from unsorted brain tissue and from whole blood. On this clone itself: It has no known antigen specificity. No much larger clonotype is one base removed from it; base qualities were not supplied.

V is clipped by 1 base and J by 0 bases, and the sequence between their germline boundaries is 13 bases long. The CDR3 numbers 17 residues from cysteine through phenylalanine. Of the read, only the CDR3 DNA is kept; its 51 bases are in frame from base 1. CDR1 and CDR2 are drawn from the germline V gene: SGHTA, FQGNSA. TCR beta chain sequences were generated from genomic DNA using the immunoSEQ assay. Per the authors' processing: CDR3 sequences that did not begin with the conserved framework cysteine at position 104 were removed by hand. To get clonality, the normalized Shannon's Diversity Index was subtracted from one, giving values from 0 (maximal diversity) to 1 (oligoclonal). Chi-squared comparison-of-proportions tests were used to check whether the frequency of the same CDR3 differed between samples, for example brain versus blood. Public clonotypes were found by searching immuneACCESS, and the VDJdb browser was used to assess similarity to known antiviral clonotypes. TCRdb obtained this table from immuneACCESS and retained in-frame rearrangements with V and J assigned. These tables miss some clones; where compared with another copy, unresolved V genes account for less than half of the shortfall, and the remainder is unexplained. V, J and clone size are taken as reported in that table, and D and trimming were inferred from the DNA itself. The sample data list about 340,000 clones, and nearly 95% of these were observed just once. 4.5% to 7% of the sample belongs to the ten largest clones.

The sequences come from peripheral blood, collected 4 to 5 months after surgery. The sequence joins TRBV7-2 to TRBJ2-4; the D gene is perhaps TRBD1 or TRBD2, as each covers 6 bases. This clonotype was obtained from a boy in the first two years of life with tuberous sclerosis and intractable seizures. DNA sequence: TGTGCCAGCAGCTTAGTTATAGGGGGGTTAGCCAAAAACATTCAGTACTTC. This codes for CASSLVIGGLAKNIQYF.